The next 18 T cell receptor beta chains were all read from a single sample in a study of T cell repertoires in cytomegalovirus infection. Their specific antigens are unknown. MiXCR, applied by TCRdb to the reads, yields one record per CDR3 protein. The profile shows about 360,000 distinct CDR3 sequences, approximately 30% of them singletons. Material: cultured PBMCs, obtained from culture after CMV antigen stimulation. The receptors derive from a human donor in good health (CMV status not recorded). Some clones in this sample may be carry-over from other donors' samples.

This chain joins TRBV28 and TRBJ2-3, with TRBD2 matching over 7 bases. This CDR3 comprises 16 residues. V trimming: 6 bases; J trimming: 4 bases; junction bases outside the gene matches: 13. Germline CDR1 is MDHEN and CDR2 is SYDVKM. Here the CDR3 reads CASSPSWRELSDTQYF. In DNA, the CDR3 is TGTGCCAGCAGCCCTTCTTGGCGGGAGTTGTCAGATACGCAGTATTTT.

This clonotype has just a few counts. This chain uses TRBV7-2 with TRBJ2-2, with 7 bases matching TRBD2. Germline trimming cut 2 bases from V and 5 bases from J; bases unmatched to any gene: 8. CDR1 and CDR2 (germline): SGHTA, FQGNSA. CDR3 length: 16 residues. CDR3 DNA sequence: TGTGCCAGCAGCTTAATCGGGTGGGGAGGGACCGGGGAGCTGTTTTTT. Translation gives CASSLIGWGGTGELFF.

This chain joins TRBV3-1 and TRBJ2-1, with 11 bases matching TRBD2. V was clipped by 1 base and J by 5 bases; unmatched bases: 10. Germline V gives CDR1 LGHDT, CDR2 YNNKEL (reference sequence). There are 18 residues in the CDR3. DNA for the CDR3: TGTGCCAGCAGCCAAGTACTAGCGGGAGTAGGGCATAACAATGAGCAGTTCTTC. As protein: CASSQVLAGVGHNNEQFF.

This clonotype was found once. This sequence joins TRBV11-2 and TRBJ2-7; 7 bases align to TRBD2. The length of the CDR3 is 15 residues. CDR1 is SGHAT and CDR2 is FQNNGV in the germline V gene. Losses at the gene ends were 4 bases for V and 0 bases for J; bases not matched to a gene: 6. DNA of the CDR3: TGTGCCAGCAGCTCCTGGCGGGGGAGCTCCTACGAGCAGTACGTC. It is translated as CASSSWRGSSYEQYV.

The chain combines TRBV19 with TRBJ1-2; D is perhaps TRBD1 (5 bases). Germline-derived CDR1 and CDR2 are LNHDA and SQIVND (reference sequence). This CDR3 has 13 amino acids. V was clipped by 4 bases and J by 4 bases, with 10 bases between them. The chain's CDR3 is CASSTGRTYGYTF. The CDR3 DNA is TGTGCCAGTAGTACGGGACGGACCTATGGCTACACCTTC.

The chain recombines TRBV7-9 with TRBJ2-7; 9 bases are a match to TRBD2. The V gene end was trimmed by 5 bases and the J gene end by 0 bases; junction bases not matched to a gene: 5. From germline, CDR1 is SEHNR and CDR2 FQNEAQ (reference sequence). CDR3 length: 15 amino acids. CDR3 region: CASSPGLALSYEQYV. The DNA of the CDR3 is TGTGCCAGCAGCCCCGGACTAGCGCTCTCCTACGAGCAGTACGTC.

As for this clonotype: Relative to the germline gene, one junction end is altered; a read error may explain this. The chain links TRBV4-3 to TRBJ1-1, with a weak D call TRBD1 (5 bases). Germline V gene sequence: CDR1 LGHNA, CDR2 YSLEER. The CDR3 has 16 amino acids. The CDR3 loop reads CASSQGQDTGNTEAYF. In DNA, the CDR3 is TGCGCCAGCAGCCAAGGTCAGGACACGGGGAACACTGAAGCTTACTTT.

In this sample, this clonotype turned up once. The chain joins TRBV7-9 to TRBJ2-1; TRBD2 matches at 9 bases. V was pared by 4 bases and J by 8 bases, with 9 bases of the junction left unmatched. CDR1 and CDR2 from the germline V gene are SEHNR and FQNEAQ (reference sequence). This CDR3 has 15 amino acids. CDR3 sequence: CASSSHWRGGDEQFF. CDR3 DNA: TGTGCCAGCAGCTCCCACTGGCGGGGGGGGGATGAGCAGTTCTTC.

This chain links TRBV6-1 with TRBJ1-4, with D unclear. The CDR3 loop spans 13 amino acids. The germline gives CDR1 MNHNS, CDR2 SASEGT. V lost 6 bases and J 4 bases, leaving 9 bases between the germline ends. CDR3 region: CASRRQLNEKLFF. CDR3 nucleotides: TGTGCCAGCAGAAGGCAGCTTAATGAAAAACTGTTTTTT.

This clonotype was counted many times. CDR3 bases: TGTGCCAGCAGCCCCCGGCAGCTTGCAACTAATGAAAAACTGTTTTTT. Encoded protein: CASSPRQLATNEKLFF. The V and J genes are TRBV7-2 and TRBJ1-4, with D hard to call. The V end lost 5 bases, the J end lost 0 bases, and 13 bases lay between the germline ends. CDR1 and CDR2 from the germline V gene are SGHTA and FQGNSA. The CDR3 is 16 residues long.

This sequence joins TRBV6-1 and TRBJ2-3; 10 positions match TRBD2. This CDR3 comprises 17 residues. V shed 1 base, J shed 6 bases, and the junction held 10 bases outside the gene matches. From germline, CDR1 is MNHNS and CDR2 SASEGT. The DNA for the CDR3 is TGTGCCAGCAGTGAAGAGGGTCTAGCGGGAGTGTTCGATACGCAGTATTTT. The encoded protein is CASSEEGLAGVFDTQYF.

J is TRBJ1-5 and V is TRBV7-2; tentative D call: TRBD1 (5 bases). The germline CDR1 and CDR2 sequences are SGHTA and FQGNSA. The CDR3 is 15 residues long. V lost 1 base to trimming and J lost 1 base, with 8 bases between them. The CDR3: CASSLGGTSNQPQHF. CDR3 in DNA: TGTGCCAGCAGCTTAGGAGGGACGAGCAATCAGCCCCAGCATTTT.

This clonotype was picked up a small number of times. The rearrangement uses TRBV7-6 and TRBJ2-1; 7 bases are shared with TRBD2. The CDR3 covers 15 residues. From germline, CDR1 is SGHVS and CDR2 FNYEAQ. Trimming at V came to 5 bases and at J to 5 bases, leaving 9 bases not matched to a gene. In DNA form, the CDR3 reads TGTGCCAGCAGCCCACGGACTAGTAAGCACAATGAGCAGTTCTTC. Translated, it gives CASSPRTSKHNEQFF.

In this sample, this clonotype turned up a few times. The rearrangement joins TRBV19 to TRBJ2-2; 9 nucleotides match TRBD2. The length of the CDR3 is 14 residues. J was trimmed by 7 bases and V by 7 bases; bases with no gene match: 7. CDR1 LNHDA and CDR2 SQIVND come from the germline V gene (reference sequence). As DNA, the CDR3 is TGTGCCAGTACGGCGGGAGGGCAAAACGGGGAGCTGTTTTTT. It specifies CASTAGGQNGELFF. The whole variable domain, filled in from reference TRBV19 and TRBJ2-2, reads DGGITQSPKYLFRKEGQNVTLSCEQNLNHDAMYWYRQDPGQGLRLIYYSQIVNDFQKGDIAEGYSVSREKKESFPLTVTSAQKNPTAFYLCASTAGGQNGELFFGEGSRLTVL.

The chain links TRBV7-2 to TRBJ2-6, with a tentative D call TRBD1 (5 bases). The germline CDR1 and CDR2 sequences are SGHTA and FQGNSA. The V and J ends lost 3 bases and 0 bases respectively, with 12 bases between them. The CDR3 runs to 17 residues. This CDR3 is CASSLIQEYSGANVLTF. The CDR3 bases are TGTGCCAGCAGCTTGATACAGGAGTACTCTGGGGCCAACGTCCTGACTTTC.

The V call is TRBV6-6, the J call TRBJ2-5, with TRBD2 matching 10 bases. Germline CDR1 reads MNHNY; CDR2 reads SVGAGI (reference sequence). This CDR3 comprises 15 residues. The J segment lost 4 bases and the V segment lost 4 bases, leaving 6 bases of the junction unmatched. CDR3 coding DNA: TGTGCCAGCAGTTCCCCAGCGGGAGGGGTAGAGACCCAGTACTTC. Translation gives CASSSPAGGVETQYF.

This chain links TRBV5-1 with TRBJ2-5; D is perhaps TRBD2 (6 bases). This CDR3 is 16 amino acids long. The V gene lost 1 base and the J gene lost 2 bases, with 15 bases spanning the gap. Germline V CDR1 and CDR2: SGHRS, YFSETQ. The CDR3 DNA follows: TGCGCCAGCAGCTTGTTAAGGGACTTCACTCAAGAGACCCAGTACTTC. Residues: CASSLLRDFTQETQYF.

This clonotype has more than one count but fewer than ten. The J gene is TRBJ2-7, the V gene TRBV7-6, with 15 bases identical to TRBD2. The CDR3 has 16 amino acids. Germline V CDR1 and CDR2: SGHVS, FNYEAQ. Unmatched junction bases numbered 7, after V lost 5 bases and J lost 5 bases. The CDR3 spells CASSPGLAGGKNEQYV. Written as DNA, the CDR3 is TGTGCCAGCAGCCCGGGACTAGCGGGAGGAAAGAACGAGCAGTACGTC.